What follows describes a single TCR beta chain. The sample belongs to a study of blood T cell repertoires in COVID-19. Study as a whole: Sources were T cells, B-cell-depleted T cells, or PBMCs; the material itself was cDNA or gDNA.

The CDR3 covers 14 residues. In the original processing: Reference gene primer amplification yielded estimated nucleated cell counts. Clones were sequenced by immunoSEQ multiplex PCR, and TCRdb holds only the in-frame ones, with some missing. V, J and clone size are those of that table, while D and trimming were read from the DNA. The repertoire has about 230,000 clones, approximately 84% of them found once; the top ten carry approximately 4.7%. The TCR originated in a man between 50 and 59 years old with active or convalescent COVID-19. Sequencing was carried out using peripheral blood. This chain connects TRBV21-1 to TRBJ1-1. TRBV21-1 is tagged as a pseudogene. CDR3 sequence reads: CASTKSSPGVGAFF. CDR3 nucleotide sequence: TGTGCCAGCACTAAATCCTCACCCGGGGTAGGAGCTTTCTTT.